The present entry profiles one TCR beta chain with its context. This clonotype was recorded once. This clone's antigen is unknown. The record has no base qualities; no much larger clone is one base away. Resting on one read, the evidence is weak. The roughly 37 donors, aged roughly 6 to 95 years, were systemically healthy Caucasian individuals from Russia. Each donor gave approximately 10 milliliters of peripheral blood, collected into EDTA-treated Vacutainer tubes. Ficoll-Paque density-gradient centrifugation was used to isolate PBMCs, with at least 6 million per sample. Trizol reagent was used to extract total RNA from the PBMCs, yielding at least 6 micrograms per sample. For every donor, an aliquot of PBMCs went through flow cytometry to measure the percentages of naive CD45RAhigh/CD27high T cells. The data were obtained in a study of blood T cells in healthy people across ages (dated by TCRdb to between 2015 and 2017). Regarding the complete study: In model experiments, roughly one uniquely barcoded TCR beta cDNA molecule per two T cells was captured by template switching. Using deep sequencing normalized with unique cDNA molecular identifiers, the study measured how TCR beta repertoire diversity changes with age. The donors were divided into four age groups: young (average around 16 years), middle-aged (roughly 40), aged (around 67) and long-lived (around 80). Donors of different ages were randomly distributed across sequencing lanes to avoid experimental bias. Using the same blood draw, the study looked at two additional independent replicas of 1 million unique cDNA reads for two donors, one aged 18 to 30 and the other aged 80 or older. Overall results and qualifications from the work: Because donor CMV infection status was unknown, age-related changes in expanded clonotypes were potentially confounded. Because profiling used bulk unsorted PBMCs, naive and antigen-experienced compartments could not be compared conclusively. Compared with the aged group, the long-lived group had more naive CD4+ T cells, fewer expanded clones and increased TCR diversity, suggesting age selection. As age increased, observed TCR beta diversity per million T cells dropped in a roughly linear way, and a significant reduction was already evident by age about 40. Estimates of total diversity based on one million sequenced T cells were considered lower bounds and underestimates. The percentage of naive T cells measured by flow cytometry correlated strongly with observed TCR beta diversity.

Preparation of the library involved 5' RACE. Sequencing instrument: Illumina HiSeq 2500. A second PCR of roughly 6 to 12 cycles was performed with a sample-barcoded 5' primer and a J-beta primer mix. A unique molecular identifier was introduced onto each TCR beta cDNA molecule by a template-switch 5' adaptor carrying 12 random nucleotides. Each sample yielded at least 3 million CDR3-containing paired-end reads. The Mint cDNA synthesis kit, primed by a TRBC-specific oligonucleotide, was used to synthesize first-strand cDNA from all RNA. All cDNA was treated with uracil-DNA glycosylase and then went through a first 18-cycle PCR with the universal primers M1SS and BC2_uni_R. Under the source paper's analysis protocol: For normalization, 1 million high-quality reads, each with a distinct molecular identifier, were randomly selected from each sample. Reads sharing molecular identifiers were discarded rather than binned into consensus sequences. MiTCR, run with a Q25 quality threshold and the strictest error-elimination algorithm, handled CDR3 identification, clonotype clustering and error correction. A nonparametric unseen species model with Euler transformation was used to estimate a lower bound on total TCR beta diversity. The public sequencing data were trimmed at Q25 with fastp and processed into clonotypes with MiXCR by TCRdb, which kept only in-frame beta chains. Entries are consolidated by CDR3 protein sequence, retaining the most common genes and DNA. The V and J calls here are based on TCRdb, not the publication. This sample gives roughly 720,000 distinct CDR3 sequences in total; around half of them show up just once. Roughly 40% of the sample comes from the top ten.

The origin of this receptor is an elderly man in good health. The source material was blood.

The DNA reads TGTGCCAGCAGTTTCAGCGGACTAGCGGCCCAAGAGACCCAGTACTTC. This codes for CASSFSGLAAQETQYF. This sequence uses TRBV27 and TRBJ2-5; TRBD2 lines up with 10 middle nucleotides. CDR1 MNHEY and CDR2 SMNVEV are derived from the germline V gene (reference sequence). V trim: 3 bases; J trim: 1 base; unmatched bases: 5. The cysteine opens and the phenylalanine closes a CDR3 of 16 amino acids. The only DNA kept is the CDR3, 48 bases in frame from the first base.